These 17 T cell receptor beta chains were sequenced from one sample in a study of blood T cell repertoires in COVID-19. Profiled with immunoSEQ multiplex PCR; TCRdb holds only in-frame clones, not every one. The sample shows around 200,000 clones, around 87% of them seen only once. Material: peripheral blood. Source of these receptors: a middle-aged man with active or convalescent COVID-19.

CDR3 in amino acids: CASGFSDRQETQYF. The CDR3 DNA reads as TGTGCTAGTGGTTTCTCGGACAGGCAAGAGACCCAGTACTTC. The rearrangement uses TRBV12-5 and TRBJ2-5; 7 nucleotides agree with TRBD1. This CDR3 is built from 14 residues. Germline lookup yields CDR1 LGHNT and CDR2 FRNRAP. The ends lost 3 bases at V and 2 bases at J; junction bases unmatched: 3.

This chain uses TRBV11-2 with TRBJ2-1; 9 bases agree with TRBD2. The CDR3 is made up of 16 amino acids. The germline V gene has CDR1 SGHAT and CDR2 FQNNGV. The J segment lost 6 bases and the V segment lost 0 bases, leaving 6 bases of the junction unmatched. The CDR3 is CASSLDTAGGSNEQFF. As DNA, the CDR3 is TGTGCCAGCAGCTTAGACACAGCGGGGGGTTCCAATGAGCAGTTCTTC.

This CDR3 reads CASSQEIQGYGYTF. The CDR3 bases are TGTGCCAGCAGCCAAGAGATACAGGGCTATGGCTACACCTTC. The V call is TRBV3-1 (or the pseudogene TRBV3-2), the J call TRBJ1-2; D is perhaps TRBD1 (6 bases). Trimming cost V 0 bases and J 4 bases, with 9 bases left between them. CDR3 length equals 14 residues. CDR1 LGHDT and CDR2 YNNKEL come from the germline V gene (reference sequence).

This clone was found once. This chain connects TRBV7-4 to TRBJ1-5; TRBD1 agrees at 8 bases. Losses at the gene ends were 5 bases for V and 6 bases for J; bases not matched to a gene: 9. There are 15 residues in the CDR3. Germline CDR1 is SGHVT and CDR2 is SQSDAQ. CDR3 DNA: TGTGCCAGCAGCACCAGACAGGGGAGAGGTCAGCCCCAGCATTTT. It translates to CASSTRQGRGQPQHF.

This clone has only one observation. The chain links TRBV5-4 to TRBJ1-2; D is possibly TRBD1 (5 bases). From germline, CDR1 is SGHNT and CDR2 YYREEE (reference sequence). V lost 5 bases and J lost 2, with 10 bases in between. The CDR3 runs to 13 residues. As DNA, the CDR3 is TGTGCCAGCAGTCTCGACAGAAACTATGGCTACACCTTC. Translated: CASSLDRNYGYTF.

The DNA for the CDR3 is TGTGCCAGCAGTGAACTAAGTGGAGGAAAACTGTTTTTT. This sequence encodes CASSELSGGKLFF. The genes are TRBV6-4 and TRBJ1-4; D not resolved. The CDR3 is 13 residues long. V lost 3 bases and J 10 bases, leaving 12 bases between the germline ends. The germline CDR1 and CDR2 sequences are MRHNA and SNTAGT.

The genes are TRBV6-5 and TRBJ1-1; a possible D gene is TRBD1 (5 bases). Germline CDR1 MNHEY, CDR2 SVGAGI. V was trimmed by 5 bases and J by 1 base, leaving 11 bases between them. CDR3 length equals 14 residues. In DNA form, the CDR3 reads TGTGCCAGCAGTCCCGGGACTTCGAACACTGAAGCTTTCTTT. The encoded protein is CASSPGTSNTEAFF.

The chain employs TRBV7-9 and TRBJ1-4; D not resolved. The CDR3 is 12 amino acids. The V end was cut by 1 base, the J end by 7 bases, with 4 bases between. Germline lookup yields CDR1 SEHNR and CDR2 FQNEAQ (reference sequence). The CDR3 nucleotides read TGTGCCAGCAGCTTAGGGCTTGAAAAACTGTTTTTT. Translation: CASSLGLEKLFF.

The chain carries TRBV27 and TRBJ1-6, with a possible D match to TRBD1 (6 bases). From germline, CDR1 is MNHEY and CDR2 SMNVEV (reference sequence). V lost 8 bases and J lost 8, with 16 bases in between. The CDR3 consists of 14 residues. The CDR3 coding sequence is TGTGCCAGCGCCGGAGGCAGGGGAGATTCACCCCTCCACTTT. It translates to CASAGGRGDSPLHF.

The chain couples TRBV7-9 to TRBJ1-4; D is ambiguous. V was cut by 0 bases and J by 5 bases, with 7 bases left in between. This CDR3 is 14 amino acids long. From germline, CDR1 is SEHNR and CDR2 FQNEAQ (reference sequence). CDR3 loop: CASSLAHTNEKLFF. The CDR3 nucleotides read TGTGCCAGCAGCTTAGCACACACGAATGAAAAACTGTTTTTT. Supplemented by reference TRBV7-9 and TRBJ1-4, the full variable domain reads DTGVSQNPRHKITKRGQNVTFRCDPISEHNRLYWYRQTLGQGPEFLTYFQNEAQLEKSRLLSDRFSAERPKGSFSTLEIQRTEQGDSAMYLCASSLAHTNEKLFFGSGTQLSVL.

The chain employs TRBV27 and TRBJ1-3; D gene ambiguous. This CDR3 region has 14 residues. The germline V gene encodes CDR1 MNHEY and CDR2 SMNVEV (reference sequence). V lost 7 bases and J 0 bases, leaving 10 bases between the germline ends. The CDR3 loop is CASTGLSSGNTIYF. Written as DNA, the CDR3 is TGTGCCAGCACCGGACTCAGCTCTGGAAACACCATATATTTT.

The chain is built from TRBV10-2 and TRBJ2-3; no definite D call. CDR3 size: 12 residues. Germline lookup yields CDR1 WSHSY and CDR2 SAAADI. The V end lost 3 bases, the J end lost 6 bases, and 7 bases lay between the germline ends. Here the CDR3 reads CASSDPGDTQYF. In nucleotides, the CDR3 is TGCGCCAGCAGTGACCCCGGTGATACGCAGTATTTT.

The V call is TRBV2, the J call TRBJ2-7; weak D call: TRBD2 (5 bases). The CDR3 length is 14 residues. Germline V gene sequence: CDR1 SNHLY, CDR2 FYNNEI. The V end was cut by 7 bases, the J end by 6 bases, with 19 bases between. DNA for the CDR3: TGTGCCAGCAACTGGTCTGAGGGTTGGAGCGAGCAGTACTTC. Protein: CASNWSEGWSEQYF.

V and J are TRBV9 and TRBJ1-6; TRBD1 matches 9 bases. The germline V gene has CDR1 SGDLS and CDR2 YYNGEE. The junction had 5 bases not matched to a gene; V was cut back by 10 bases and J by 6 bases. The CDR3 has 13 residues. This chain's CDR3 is CASQGQGNSPLHF. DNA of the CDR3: TGTGCCTCGCAGGGACAGGGTAATTCACCCCTCCACTTT.

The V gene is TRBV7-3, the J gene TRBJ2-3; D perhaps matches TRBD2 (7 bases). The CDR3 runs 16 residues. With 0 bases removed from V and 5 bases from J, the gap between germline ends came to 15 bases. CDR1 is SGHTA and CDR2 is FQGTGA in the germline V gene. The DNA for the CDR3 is TGTGCCAGCAGCTTAACCCGTGCGGGGGCGGGAGATACGCAGTATTTT. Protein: CASSLTRAGAGDTQYF.

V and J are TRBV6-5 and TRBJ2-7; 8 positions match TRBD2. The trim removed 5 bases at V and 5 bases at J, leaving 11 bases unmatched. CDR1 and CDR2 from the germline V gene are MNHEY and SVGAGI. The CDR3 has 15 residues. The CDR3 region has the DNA TGTGCCAGCAGTCTCGTCCGGGGGGGCCGGAACGAGCAGTACTTC. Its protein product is CASSLVRGGRNEQYF.

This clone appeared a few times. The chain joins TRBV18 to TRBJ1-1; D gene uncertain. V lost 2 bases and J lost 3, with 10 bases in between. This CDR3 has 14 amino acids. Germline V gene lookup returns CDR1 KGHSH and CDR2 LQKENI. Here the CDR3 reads CASSPSHTDTEAFF. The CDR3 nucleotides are TGTGCCAGCTCACCATCGCACACCGACACTGAAGCTTTCTTT. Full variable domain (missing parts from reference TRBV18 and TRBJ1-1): NAGVMQNPRHLVRRRGQEARLRCSPMKGHSHVYWYRQLPEEGLKFMVYLQKENIIDESGMPKERFSAEFPKEGPSILRIQQVVRGDSAAYFCASSPSHTDTEAFFGQGTRLTVV.